Shown below are 17 T cell receptor beta chains from a single sample sequenced in a study of cytomegalovirus exposure and HLA in healthy donors. The primer mix had 60 Vbeta and 13 Jbeta primers. Some clones are missing from TCRdb's copy, which holds only in-frame ones; the method was immunoSEQ multiplex PCR. Of about 220,000 clones listed, approximately 88% were seen once; the top ten hold 0.71%. Sequenced: PBMCs. The receptors stem from a boy between 2 and 10 years old in good health and CMV-seronegative.

The chain couples TRBV11-3 to TRBJ2-1, with 9 bases matching TRBD2. Per germline, CDR1 SGHNT and CDR2 YENEEA. This CDR3 comprises 15 residues. The J segment lost 6 bases and the V segment lost 1 base, leaving 4 bases of the junction unmatched. The CDR3 nucleotides are TGTGCCAGCAGCTTAGGCGGGGGGGCAGTCAATGAGCAGTTCTTC. Protein product: CASSLGGGAVNEQFF. The full variable domain, with the rest looked up from reference TRBV11-3 and TRBJ2-1, is EAGVVQSPRYKIIEKKQPVAFWCNPISGHNTLYWYLQNLGQGPELLIRYENEEAVDDSQLPKDRFSAERLKGVDSTLKIQPAELGDSAVYLCASSLGGGAVNEQFFGPGTRLTVL.

The rearrangement joins TRBV27 to TRBJ2-2, with 7 bases identical to TRBD1. Germline lookup yields CDR1 MNHEY and CDR2 SMNVEV (reference sequence). With 5 bases clipped from V and 6 bases from J, the junction kept 9 bases outside the gene matches. CDR3 length: 15 residues. CDR3 nucleotide sequence: TGTGCCAGCAGTCCCTGGCGACAGGGCGCCGGGGAGCTGTTTTTT. It yields the protein CASSPWRQGAGELFF.

The chain links TRBV19 to TRBJ2-3; TRBD1 matches 8 bases. CDR1 and CDR2 (germline): LNHDA, SQIVND (reference sequence). The J segment lost 5 bases and the V segment lost 8 bases, leaving 6 bases of the junction unmatched. The CDR3 spans 13 residues. CDR3 protein: CASLQGAGDTQYF. CDR3 DNA: TGTGCCAGTCTGCAGGGGGCCGGAGATACGCAGTATTTT.

On this clone itself: Additional DNA sequences in this sample encode the identical CDR3. The chain recombines TRBV30 with TRBJ1-6, with 9 positions matching TRBD1. With 0 bases clipped from V and 3 bases from J, the junction kept 0 bases outside the gene matches. This CDR3 region has 15 residues. The germline gives CDR1 GTSNPN, CDR2 SVGIG (reference sequence). In DNA form, the CDR3 reads TGTGCCTGGAGTGTGACAGGGGGCTATAATTCACCCCTCCACTTT. Its translation is CAWSVTGGYNSPLHF.

V usage is TRBV19 and J usage is TRBJ1-2, with TRBD1 matching 7 bases. Unmatched junction bases numbered 16, after V lost 6 bases and J lost 3 bases. The CDR3 consists of 17 residues. The germline gives CDR1 LNHDA, CDR2 SQIVND (reference sequence). Written as DNA, the CDR3 is TGTGCCAGTAGCTCACTTTTAGGGGACAGAGGTGACTATGGCTACACCTTC. Residues: CASSSLLGDRGDYGYTF.

V and J are TRBV18 and TRBJ1-5; weak D call: TRBD1 (6 bases). V gave up 5 bases and J gave up 0 bases, with 11 bases separating them. CDR1 and CDR2 from the germline V gene are KGHSH and LQKENI. This CDR3 is built from 15 residues. The chain's CDR3 is CASSVTRGSNQPQHF. In nucleotides, the CDR3 is TGTGCCAGCTCAGTAACCAGGGGTAGCAATCAGCCCCAGCATTTT. The entire variable domain, with the rest obtained from reference TRBV18 and TRBJ1-5, is as follows: NAGVMQNPRHLVRRRGQEARLRCSPMKGHSHVYWYRQLPEEGLKFMVYLQKENIIDESGMPKERFSAEFPKEGPSILRIQQVVRGDSAAYFCASSVTRGSNQPQHFGDGTRLSIL.

The chain couples TRBV6-6 to TRBJ1-2, with 9 bases matching TRBD1. With V trimmed by 6 bases and J by 8 bases, 7 bases remained unmatched. CDR3 size: 13 residues. Germline values: CDR1 MNHNY, CDR2 SVGAGI (reference sequence). CDR3 protein: CASRPGQGRGYTF. As DNA, the CDR3 is TGTGCCAGCAGACCGGGACAGGGTCGGGGCTACACCTTC.

Written as DNA, the CDR3 is TGTGCCAGCAGCTTAAGGGGGCTGTACAATGAGCAGTTCTTC. As protein: CASSLRGLYNEQFF. V gene TRBV7-8 combines with J gene TRBJ2-1; the match to TRBD1 covers 7 bases. V shed 2 bases and J 4 bases; nucleotides not matched to a gene: 2. Looked up from germline, CDR1 is SGHVS and CDR2 is FQNEAQ. The CDR3 covers 14 residues. The full variable domain, rest sourced from reference TRBV7-8 and TRBJ2-1, is GAGVSQSPRYKVAKRGQDVALRCDPISGHVSLFWYQQALGQGPEFLTYFQNEAQLDKSGLPSDRFFAERPEGSVSTLKIQRTQQEDSAVYLCASSLRGLYNEQFFGPGTRLTVL.

V and J are TRBV27 and TRBJ2-1; 9 bases are a match to TRBD1. Germline V gives CDR1 MNHEY, CDR2 SMNVEV (reference sequence). V lost 2 bases, J lost 3 bases, and 2 bases stayed unmatched. The CDR3 has 15 amino acids. The CDR3 region is CASSLRTGVYNEQFF. The CDR3 region has the DNA TGTGCCAGCAGTTTAAGGACAGGGGTCTACAATGAGCAGTTCTTC.

The chain employs TRBV5-4 and TRBJ2-1; 8 positions match TRBD2. The trim removed 4 bases at V and 5 bases at J, leaving 8 bases unmatched. The length of the CDR3 is 15 residues. Germline V gene data show CDR1 as SGHNT and CDR2 as YYREEE (reference sequence). The CDR3, as DNA: TGTGCCAGCAGCCTGAGGGGGACTAGGGACAATGAGCAGTTCTTC. Amino acid sequence: CASSLRGTRDNEQFF.

This rearrangement joins TRBV9 to TRBJ1-5, with D possibly matching TRBD1 (6 bases). The CDR3 sequence is 15 residues long. Germline CDR1 SGDLS, CDR2 YYNGEE. Trimming left V 5 bases short and J 1 base short, with 13 bases between. CDR3 amino acids: CASSQGIASNQPQHF. The CDR3 DNA reads TGTGCCAGCAGTCAGGGGATCGCGAGCAATCAGCCCCAGCATTTT.

J is TRBJ2-3 and V is TRBV14; maybe TRBD2 (6 bases). The length of the CDR3 is 16 residues. V dropped 0 bases and J dropped 5 bases, with 15 bases sitting between them. Looked up from germline, CDR1 is SGHDN and CDR2 is FVKESK. DNA of the CDR3: TGTGCCAGCAGCCAAGAACTGGCACTAGCTGGAGATACGCAGTATTTT. Its translation: CASSQELALAGDTQYF.

The CDR3 nucleotides read TGTGCCAGTAGAAAGGGGGTGAGCACTGAAGCTTTCTTT. It yields the protein CASRKGVSTEAFF. This chain joins TRBV19 and TRBJ1-1, with D perhaps matching TRBD1 (6 bases). With 6 bases removed from V and 4 bases from J, the gap between germline ends came to 12 bases. CDR1 and CDR2 (germline): LNHDA, SQIVND (reference sequence). CDR3 length: 13 amino acids.

The chain is built from TRBV15 and TRBJ1-2, with 12 bases lining up with TRBD1. Trimming cost V 3 bases and J 8 bases; bases outside gene matches: 1. Germline assignment: CDR1 LNHNV and CDR2 YYDKDF (reference sequence). CDR3 length: 13 residues. The CDR3 is CATSRGTGGGYTF. The DNA of the CDR3 is TGTGCCACCAGCAGGGGGACAGGGGGCGGCTACACCTTC. Full variable domain (outside the CDR3, taken from reference TRBV15 and TRBJ1-2): DAMVIQNPRYQVTQFGKPVTLSCSQTLNHNVMYWYQQKSSQAPKLLFHYYDKDFNNEADTPDNFQSRRPNTSFCFLDIRSPGLGDTAMYLCATSRGTGGGYTFGSGTRLTVV.

This rearrangement joins TRBV6-5 to TRBJ1-1, with D possibly matching TRBD1 (5 bases). Germline V CDR1 and CDR2: MNHEY, SVGAGI. V was shortened by 0 bases and J by 4 bases, with 12 bases between the two germline ends. The CDR3 is 15 residues long. Here the CDR3 reads CASSYSAGMGTEAFF. CDR3 nucleotide sequence: TGTGCCAGCAGTTACTCAGCAGGGATGGGCACTGAAGCTTTCTTT.

V and J are TRBV2 and TRBJ2-5, with 11 bases lining up with TRBD2. The V and J ends lost 3 bases and 5 bases, in that order; junction bases with no gene match: 8. This CDR3 has 16 residues. Germline V gives CDR1 SNHLY, CDR2 FYNNEI. For the CDR3, the DNA is TGTGCCAGCAGTGAGGGTAGCGGGGGGGCAAGGGAGACCCAGTACTTC. Residues: CASSEGSGGARETQYF.

This sequence joins TRBV11-2 and TRBJ1-1; 9 nucleotides agree with TRBD1. Losses at the gene ends were 6 bases for V and 7 bases for J; bases not matched to a gene: 9. The CDR3 spans 14 residues. Germline values: CDR1 SGHAT, CDR2 FQNNGV. CDR3 loop: CASSYGTGLGEAFF. For the CDR3, the DNA is TGTGCCAGCAGTTACGGGACAGGGCTGGGTGAAGCTTTCTTT.